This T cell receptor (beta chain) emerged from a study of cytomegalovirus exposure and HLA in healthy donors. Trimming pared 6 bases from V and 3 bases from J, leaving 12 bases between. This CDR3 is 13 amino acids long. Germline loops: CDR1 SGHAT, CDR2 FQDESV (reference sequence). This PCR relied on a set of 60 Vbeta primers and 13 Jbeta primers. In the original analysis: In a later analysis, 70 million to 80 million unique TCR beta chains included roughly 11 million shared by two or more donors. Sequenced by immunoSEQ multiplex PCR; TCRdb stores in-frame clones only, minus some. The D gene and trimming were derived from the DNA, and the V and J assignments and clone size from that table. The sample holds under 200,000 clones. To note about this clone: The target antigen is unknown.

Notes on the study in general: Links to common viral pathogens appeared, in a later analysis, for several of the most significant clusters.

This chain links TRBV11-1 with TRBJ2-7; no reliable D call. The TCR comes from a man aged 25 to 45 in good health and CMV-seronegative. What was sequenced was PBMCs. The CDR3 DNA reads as TGTGCCAGCAGTGTGGAAGCGCACTACGAGCAGTACTTC. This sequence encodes CASSVEAHYEQYF.